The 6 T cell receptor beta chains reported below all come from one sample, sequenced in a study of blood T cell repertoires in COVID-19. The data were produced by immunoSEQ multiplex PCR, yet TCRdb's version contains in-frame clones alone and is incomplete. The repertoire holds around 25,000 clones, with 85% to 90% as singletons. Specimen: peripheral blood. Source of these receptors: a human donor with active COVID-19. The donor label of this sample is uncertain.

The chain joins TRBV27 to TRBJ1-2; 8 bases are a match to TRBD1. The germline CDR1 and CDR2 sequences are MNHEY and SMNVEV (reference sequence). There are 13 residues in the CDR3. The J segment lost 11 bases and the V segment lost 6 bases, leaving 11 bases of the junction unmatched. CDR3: CASSQDRAVRYTF. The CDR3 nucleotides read TGTGCCAGCAGCCAGGACAGGGCCGTTAGGTACACCTTC.

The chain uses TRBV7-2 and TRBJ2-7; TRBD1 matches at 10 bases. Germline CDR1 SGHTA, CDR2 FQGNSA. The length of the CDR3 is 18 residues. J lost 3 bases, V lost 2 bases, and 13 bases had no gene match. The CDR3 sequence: CASSLWGPLGQGNYEQYF. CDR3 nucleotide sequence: TGTGCCAGCAGCTTATGGGGACCTTTGGGACAGGGGAACTACGAGCAGTACTTC.

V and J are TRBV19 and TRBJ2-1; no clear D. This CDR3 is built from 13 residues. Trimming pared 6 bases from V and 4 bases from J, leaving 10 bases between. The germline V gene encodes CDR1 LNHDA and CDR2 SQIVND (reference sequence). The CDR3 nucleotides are TGTGCCAGTAGCGATACAGATTACAATGAGCAGTTCTTC. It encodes CASSDTDYNEQFF.

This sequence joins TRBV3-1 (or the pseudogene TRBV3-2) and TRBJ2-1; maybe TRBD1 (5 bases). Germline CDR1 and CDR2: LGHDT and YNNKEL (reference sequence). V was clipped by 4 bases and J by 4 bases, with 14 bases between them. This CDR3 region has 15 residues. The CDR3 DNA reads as TGTGCCAGCAGCCCCGGTAGGGGAACTTACAATGAGCAGTTCTTC. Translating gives CASSPGRGTYNEQFF.

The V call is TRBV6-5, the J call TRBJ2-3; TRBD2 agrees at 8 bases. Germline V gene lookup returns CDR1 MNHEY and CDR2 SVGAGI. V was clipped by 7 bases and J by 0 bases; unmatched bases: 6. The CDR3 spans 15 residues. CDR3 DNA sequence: TGTGCCAGCAAAGTAGCGGGGCTAAGCACAGATACGCAGTATTTT. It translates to CASKVAGLSTDTQYF.

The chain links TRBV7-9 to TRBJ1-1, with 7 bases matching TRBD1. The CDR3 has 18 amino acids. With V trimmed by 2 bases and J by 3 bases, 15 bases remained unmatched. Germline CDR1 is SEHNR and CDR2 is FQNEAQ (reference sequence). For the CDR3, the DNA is TGTGCCAGCAGCTTACATCCCCCCGGGACAGCGGACCACACTGAAGCTTTCTTT. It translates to CASSLHPPGTADHTEAFF.